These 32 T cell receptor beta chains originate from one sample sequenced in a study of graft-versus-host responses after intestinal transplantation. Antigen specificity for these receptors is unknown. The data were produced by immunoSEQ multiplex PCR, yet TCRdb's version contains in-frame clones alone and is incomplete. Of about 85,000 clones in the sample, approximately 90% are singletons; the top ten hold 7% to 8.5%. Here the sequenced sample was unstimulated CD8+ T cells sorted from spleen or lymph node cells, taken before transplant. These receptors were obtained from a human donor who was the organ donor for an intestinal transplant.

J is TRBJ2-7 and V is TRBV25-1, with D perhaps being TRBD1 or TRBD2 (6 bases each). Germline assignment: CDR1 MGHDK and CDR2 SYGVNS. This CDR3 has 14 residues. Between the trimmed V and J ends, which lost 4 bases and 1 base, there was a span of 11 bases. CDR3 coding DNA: TGTGCCAGCAGTGTTTGGGGGGCGTCCTACGAGCAGTACTTC. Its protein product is CASSVWGASYEQYF.

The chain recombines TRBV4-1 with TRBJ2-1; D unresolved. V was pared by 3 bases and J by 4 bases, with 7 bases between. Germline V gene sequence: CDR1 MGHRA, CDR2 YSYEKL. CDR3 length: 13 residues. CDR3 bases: TGCGCCAGCAGCCAGGCGGTTTACAATGAGCAGTTCTTC. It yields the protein CASSQAVYNEQFF.

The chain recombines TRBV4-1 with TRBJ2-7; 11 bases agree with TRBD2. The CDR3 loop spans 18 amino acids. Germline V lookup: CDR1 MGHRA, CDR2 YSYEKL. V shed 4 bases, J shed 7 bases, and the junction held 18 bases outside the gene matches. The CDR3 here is CASSRLSWTSGYNLEQYF. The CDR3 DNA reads TGCGCCAGCAGCCGATTATCCTGGACTAGCGGGTACAACTTGGAGCAGTACTTC.

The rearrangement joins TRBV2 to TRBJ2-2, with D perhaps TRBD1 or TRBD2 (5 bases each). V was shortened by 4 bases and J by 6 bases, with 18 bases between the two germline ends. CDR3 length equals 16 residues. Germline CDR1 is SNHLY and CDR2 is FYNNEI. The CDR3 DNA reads TGTGCCAGCAGTGGAGGAAGAGGGGCTGACCCCGGGGAGCTGTTTTTT. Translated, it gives CASSGGRGADPGELFF.

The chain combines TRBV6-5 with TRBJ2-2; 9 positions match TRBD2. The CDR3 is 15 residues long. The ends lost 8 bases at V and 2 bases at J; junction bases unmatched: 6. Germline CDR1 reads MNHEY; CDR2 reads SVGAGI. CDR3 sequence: CASSETSGNTGELFF. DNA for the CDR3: TGTGCCAGCTCAGAGACTAGCGGTAACACCGGGGAGCTGTTTTTT.

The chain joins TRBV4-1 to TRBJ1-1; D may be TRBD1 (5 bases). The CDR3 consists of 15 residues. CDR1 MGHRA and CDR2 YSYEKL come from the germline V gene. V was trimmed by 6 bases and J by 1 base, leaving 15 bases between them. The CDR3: CASSPAGTGNTEAFF. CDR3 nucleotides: TGCGCCAGCAGTCCTGCAGGGACGGGGAACACTGAAGCTTTCTTT.

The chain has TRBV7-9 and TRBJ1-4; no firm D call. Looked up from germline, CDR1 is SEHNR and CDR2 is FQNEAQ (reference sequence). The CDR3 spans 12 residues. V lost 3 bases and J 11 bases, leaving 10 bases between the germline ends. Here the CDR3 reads CASSLGAGKLFF. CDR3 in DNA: TGTGCCAGCAGCTTGGGAGCTGGGAAACTGTTTTTT.

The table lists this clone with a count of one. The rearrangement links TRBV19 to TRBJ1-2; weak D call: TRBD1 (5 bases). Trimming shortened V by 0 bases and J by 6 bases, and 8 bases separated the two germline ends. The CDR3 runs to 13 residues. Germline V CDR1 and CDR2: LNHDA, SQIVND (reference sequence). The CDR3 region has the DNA TGTGCCAGTAGTATAGATCAAGGGGATGGCTACACCTTC. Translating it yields CASSIDQGDGYTF.

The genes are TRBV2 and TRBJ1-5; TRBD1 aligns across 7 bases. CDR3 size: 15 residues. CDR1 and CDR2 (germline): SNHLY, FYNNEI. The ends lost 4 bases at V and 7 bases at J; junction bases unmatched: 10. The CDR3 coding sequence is TGTGCCAGCAGTGTCACAGGGGCGCCGGGGCAGCCCCAGCATTTT. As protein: CASSVTGAPGQPQHF.

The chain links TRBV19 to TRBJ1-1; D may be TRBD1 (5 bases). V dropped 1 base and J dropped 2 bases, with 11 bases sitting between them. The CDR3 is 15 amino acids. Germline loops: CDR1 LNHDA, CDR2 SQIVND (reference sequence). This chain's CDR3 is CASSIVGDPNTEAFF. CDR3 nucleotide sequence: TGTGCCAGTAGTATAGTGGGGGACCCAAACACTGAAGCTTTCTTT.

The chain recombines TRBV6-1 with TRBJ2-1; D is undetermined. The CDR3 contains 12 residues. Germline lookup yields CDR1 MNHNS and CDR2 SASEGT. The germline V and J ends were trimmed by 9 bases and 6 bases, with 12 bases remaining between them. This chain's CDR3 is CASSWIGNEQFF. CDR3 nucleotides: TGTGCCAGTTCCTGGATAGGCAATGAGCAGTTCTTC.

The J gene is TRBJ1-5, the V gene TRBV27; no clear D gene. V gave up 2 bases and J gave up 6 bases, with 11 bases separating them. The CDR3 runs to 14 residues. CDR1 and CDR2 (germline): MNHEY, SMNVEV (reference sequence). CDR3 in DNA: TGTGCCAGCAGTTTACTCCTGGGGAGTCAGCCCCAGCATTTT. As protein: CASSLLLGSQPQHF.

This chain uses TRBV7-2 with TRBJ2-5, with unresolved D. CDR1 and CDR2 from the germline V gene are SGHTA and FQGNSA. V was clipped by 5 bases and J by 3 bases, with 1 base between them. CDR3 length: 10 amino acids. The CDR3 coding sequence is TGTGCCAGCAGCGAAGAGACCCAGTACTTC. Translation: CASSEETQYF.

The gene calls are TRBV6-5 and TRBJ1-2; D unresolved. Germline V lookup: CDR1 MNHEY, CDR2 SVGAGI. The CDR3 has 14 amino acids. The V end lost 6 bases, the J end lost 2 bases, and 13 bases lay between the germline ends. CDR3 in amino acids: CASSTWAENYGYTF. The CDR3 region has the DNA TGTGCCAGCAGCACCTGGGCAGAAAACTATGGCTACACCTTC.

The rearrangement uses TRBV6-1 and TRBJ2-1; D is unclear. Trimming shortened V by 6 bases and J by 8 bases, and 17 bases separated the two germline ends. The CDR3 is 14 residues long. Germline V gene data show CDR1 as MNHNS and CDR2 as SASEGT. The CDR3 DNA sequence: TGTGCCAGCAGAGCCCCCCCGGCGGTCTATGAGCAGTTCTTC. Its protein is CASRAPPAVYEQFF.

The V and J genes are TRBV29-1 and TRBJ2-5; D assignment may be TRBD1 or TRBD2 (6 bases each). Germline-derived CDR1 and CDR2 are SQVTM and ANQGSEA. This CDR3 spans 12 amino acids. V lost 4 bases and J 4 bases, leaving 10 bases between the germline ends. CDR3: CSVGGGPETQYF. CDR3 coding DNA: TGCAGCGTTGGTGGGGGGCCAGAGACCCAGTACTTC. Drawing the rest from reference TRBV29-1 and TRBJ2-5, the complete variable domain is SAVISQKPSRDICQRGTSLTIQCQVDSQVTMMFWYRQQPGQSLTLIATANQGSEATYESGFVIDKFPISRPNLTFSTLTVSNMSPEDSSIYLCSVGGGPETQYFGPGTRLLVL.

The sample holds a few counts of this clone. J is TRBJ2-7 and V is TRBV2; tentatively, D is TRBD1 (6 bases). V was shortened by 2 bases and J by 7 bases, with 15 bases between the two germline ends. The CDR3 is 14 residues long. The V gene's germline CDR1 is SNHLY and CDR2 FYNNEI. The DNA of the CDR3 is TGTGCCAGCAGTGAAAGGGTGGCAGGGGAAGAGCAGTACTTC. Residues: CASSERVAGEEQYF.

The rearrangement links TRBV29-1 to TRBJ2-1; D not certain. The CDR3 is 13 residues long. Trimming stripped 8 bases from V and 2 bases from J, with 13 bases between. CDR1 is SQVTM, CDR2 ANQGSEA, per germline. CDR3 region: CSCIRATYNEQFF. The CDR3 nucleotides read TGCAGCTGTATAAGGGCAACCTACAATGAGCAGTTCTTC.

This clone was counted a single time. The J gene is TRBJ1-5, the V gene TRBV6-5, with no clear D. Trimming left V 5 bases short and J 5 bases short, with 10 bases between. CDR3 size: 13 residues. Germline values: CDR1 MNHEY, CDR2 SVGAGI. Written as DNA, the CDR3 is TGTGCCAGCAGTACATATACACATCAGCCCCAGCATTTT. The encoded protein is CASSTYTHQPQHF.

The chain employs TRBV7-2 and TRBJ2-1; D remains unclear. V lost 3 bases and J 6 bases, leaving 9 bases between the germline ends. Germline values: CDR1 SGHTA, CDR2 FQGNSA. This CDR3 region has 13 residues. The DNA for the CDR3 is TGTGCCAGCAGCTTCTTGGGTCCCAATGAGCAGTTCTTC. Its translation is CASSFLGPNEQFF.

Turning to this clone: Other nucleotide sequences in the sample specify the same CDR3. The CDR3 DNA sequence: TGTGCCACCAGCAGTTCTGTAGGGACAGATGCAACTAATGAAAAACTGTTTTTT. It specifies CATSSSVGTDATNEKLFF. The chain has TRBV15 and TRBJ1-4, with 7 nucleotides matching TRBD1. The CDR3 totals 18 residues. Germline V gives CDR1 LNHNV, CDR2 YYDKDF (reference sequence). The junction had 10 bases not matched to a gene; V was cut back by 3 bases and J by 0 bases.

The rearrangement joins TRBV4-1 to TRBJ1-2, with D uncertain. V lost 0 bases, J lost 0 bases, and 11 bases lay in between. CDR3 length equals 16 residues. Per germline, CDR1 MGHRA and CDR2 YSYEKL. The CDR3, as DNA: TGCGCCAGCAGCCAAGATTTCTTATCCACTAACTATGGCTACACCTTC. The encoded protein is CASSQDFLSTNYGYTF.

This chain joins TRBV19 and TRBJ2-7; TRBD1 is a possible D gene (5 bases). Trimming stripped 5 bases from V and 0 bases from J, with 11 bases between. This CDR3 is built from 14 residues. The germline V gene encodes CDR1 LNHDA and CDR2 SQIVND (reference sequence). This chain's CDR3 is CASSATQGSYEQYF. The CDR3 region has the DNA TGTGCCAGTAGTGCAACTCAGGGCTCCTACGAGCAGTACTTC.

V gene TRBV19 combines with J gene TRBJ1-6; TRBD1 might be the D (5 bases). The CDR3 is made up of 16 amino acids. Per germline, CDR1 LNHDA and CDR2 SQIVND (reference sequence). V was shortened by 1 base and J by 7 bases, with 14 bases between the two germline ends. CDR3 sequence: CASSIASRGGNSPLHF. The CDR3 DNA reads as TGTGCCAGTAGTATAGCATCTCGCGGGGGGAATTCACCCCTCCACTTT.

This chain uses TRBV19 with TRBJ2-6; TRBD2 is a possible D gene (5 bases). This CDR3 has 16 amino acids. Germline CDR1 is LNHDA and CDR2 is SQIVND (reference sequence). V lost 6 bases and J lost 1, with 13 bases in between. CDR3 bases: TGTGCCAGTAGCCACGGGTCGGGGTCTGGGGCCAACGTCCTGACTTTC. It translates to CASSHGSGSGANVLTF. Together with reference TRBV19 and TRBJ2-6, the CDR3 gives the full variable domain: DGGITQSPKYLFRKEGQNVTLSCEQNLNHDAMYWYRQDPGQGLRLIYYSQIVNDFQKGDIAEGYSVSREKKESFPLTVTSAQKNPTAFYLCASSHGSGSGANVLTFGAGSRLTVL.

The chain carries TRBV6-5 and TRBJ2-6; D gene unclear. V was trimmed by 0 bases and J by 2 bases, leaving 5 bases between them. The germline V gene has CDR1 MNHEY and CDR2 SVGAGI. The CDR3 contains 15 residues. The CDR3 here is CASSYSLAGANVLTF. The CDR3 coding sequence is TGTGCCAGCAGTTACTCTTTAGCTGGGGCCAACGTCCTGACTTTC.

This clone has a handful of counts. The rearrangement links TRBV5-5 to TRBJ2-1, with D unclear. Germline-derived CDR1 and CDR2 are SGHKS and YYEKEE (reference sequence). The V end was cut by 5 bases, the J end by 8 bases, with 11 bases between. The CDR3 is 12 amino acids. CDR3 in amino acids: CASRGAAYEQFF. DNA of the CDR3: TGTGCCAGCAGGGGTGCCGCTTATGAGCAGTTCTTC. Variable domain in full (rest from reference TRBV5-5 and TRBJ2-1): DAGVTQSPTHLIKTRGQQVTLRCSPISGHKSVSWYQQVLGQGPQFIFQYYEKEERGRGNFPDRFSARQFPNYSSELNVNALLLGDSALYLCASRGAAYEQFFGPGTRLTVL.

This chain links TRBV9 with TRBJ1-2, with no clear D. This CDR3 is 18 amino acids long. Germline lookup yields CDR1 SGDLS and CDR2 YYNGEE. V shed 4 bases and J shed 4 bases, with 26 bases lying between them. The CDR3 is CASSPEPRDLASPYGYTF. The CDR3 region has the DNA TGTGCCAGCAGCCCTGAGCCGAGGGATCTGGCCTCCCCCTATGGCTACACCTTC.

The CDR3 spells CASSSDGSTNEKLFF. CDR3 bases: TGTGCCAGCAGCTCGGACGGTTCAACTAATGAAAAACTGTTTTTT. V is TRBV9 and J is TRBJ1-4; no reliable D call. Deletions cut 4 bases from V and 0 bases from J, with 10 bases between. The CDR3 has 15 amino acids. CDR1 and CDR2 (germline): SGDLS, YYNGEE.

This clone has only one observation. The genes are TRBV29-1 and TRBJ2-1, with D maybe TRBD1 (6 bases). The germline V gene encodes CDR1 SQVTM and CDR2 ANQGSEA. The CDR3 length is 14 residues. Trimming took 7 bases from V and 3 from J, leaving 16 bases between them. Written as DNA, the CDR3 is TGCAGCGCAGAAGAACAGGGATTCTACAATGAGCAGTTCTTC. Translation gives CSAEEQGFYNEQFF.

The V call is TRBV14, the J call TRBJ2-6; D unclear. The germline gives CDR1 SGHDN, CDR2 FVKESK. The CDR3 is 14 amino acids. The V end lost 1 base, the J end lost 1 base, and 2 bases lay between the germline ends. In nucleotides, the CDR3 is TGTGCCAGCAGCCAAGTATCTGGGGCCAACGTCCTGACTTTC. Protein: CASSQVSGANVLTF. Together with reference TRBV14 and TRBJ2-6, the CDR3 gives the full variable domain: EAGVTQFPSHSVIEKGQTVTLRCDPISGHDNLYWYRRVMGKEIKFLLHFVKESKQDESGMPNNRFLAERTGGTYSTLKVQPAELEDSGVYFCASSQVSGANVLTFGAGSRLTVL.

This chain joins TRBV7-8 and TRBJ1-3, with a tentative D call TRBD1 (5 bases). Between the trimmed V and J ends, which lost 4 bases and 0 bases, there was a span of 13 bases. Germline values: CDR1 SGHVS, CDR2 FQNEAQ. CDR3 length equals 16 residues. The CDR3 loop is CASSSPCQGSGNTIYF. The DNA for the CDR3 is TGTGCCAGCAGCTCACCGTGTCAGGGCTCTGGAAACACCATATATTTT.